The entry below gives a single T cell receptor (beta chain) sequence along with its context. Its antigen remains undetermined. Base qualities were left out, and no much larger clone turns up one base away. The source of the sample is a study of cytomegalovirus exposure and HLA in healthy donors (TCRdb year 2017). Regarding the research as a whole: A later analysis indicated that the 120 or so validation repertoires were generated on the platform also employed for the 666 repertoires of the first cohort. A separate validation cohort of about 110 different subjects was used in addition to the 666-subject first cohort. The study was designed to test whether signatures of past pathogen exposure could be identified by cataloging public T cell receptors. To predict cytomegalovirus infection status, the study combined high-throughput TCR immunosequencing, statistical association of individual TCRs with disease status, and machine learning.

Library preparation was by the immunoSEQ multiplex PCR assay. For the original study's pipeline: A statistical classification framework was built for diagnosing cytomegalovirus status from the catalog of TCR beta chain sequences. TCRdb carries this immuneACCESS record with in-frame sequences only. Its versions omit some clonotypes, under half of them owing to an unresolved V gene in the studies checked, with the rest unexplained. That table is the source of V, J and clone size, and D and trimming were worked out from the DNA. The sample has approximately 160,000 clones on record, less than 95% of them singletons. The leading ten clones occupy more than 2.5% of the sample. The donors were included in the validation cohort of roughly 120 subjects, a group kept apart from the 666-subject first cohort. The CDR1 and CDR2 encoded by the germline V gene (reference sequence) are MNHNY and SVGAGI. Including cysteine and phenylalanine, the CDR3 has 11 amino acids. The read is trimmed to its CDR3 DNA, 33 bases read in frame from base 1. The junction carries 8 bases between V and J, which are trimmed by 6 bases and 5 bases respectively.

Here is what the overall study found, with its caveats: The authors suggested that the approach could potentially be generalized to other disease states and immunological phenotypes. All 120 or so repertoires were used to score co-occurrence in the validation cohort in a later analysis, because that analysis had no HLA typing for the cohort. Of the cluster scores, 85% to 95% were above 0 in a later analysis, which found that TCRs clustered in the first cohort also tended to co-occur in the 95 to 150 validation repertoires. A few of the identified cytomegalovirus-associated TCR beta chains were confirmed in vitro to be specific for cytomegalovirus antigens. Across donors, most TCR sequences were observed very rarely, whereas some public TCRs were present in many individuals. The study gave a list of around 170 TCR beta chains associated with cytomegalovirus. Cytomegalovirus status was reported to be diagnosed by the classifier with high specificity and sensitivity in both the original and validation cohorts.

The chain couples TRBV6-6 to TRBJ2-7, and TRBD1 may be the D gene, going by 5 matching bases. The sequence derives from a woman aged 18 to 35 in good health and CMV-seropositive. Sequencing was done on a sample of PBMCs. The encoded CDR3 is CASRTRDEQYF. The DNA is TGTGCCAGCAGGACCAGGGACGAGCAGTACTTC.